This T cell receptor (beta chain) was obtained from a study of shared clonotypes between healthy human individuals. With respect to this clone: Its antigen is currently unknown.

Whole-study findings and limits: Naive CD4 clonotypes overlapped across a few donors at roughly 4.5%. Researchers found naive subsets generally carried larger estimated richness than memory subsets.

Germline loops: CDR1 MGHRA, CDR2 YSYEKL. V shed 3 bases and J shed 8 bases, with 35 bases lying between them. The length of the CDR3 is 21 residues. Sequenced by immunoSEQ multiplex PCR; TCRdb stores in-frame clones only, minus some. The top ten clones hold around 0.13% of a sample with around 2,000,000 clones, about 95% of them seen once. Sequencing was carried out using naive CD4+ T cells sorted from blood. Subset reported: CD45RA+ positively selected. The clonotype originates from a man aged 18 to 29 in good health. The V call is TRBV4-1, the J call TRBJ2-4; D may be TRBD2 (7 bases). The CDR3 reads CASSHPSKQQGRAPQADIQYF. CDR3 nucleotides: TGCGCCAGCAGCCATCCCTCCAAGCAGCAGGGGAGGGCACCTCAGGCGGACATTCAGTACTTC.